This T cell receptor (beta chain) came from a study of T cells in Graves' hyperthyroidism and ophthalmopathy. The authors took PBMCs from 8 to 10 ml fresh peripheral blood. This clonotype was seen a few times. Its antigen is as yet unknown. Study observations and caveats: Separation of ophthalmopathy from stable hyperthyroidism was achieved by a 13 V-J model.

The ends were cut back, 2 bases at V and 6 bases at J, with 9 bases in the middle. CDR1 is MNHEY and CDR2 is SVGEGT in the germline V gene. The CDR3 extends over 13 amino acids. TCR beta CDR3 regions were amplified from RNA transcripts. The HTBI primer set was used in a first-round RT-PCR of the TCR CDR3. A single record per CDR3 protein comes from TCRdb applying MiXCR to the multiplex PCR reads. Altogether about 690,000 distinct CDR3 sequences are present, roughly a sixth being singletons, with the ten largest covering about 14%. The sequence was collected from a man in his fifties or sixties with Graves' hyperthyroidism. The chain has TRBV6-2 or TRBV6-3 and TRBJ2-3; no definite D call. The specimen was blood. The CDR3 DNA reads TGTGCCAGCAGTTACGGGGTGGCGGATACGCAGTATTTT. This gives the protein CASSYGVADTQYF.